This TCR beta chain emerged from a study of blood T cells in healthy people across ages. Study as a whole: Per two T cells, template switching captured roughly one barcoded beta molecule. Overall study findings and caveats: Observed TCR beta diversity per million T cells went down as age went up. This fall followed a roughly linear course with age.

In the case of this clonotype: Its antigen remains unknown. Sequence at one end of the junction differs from germline and may be a read error.

Through a sample-barcoded 5' primer and a J-beta primer mix, a second PCR was run for about 6 to 12 cycles. Each cDNA molecule carried a tag from a template-switch adaptor that contained 12 random nucleotides. TCRdb recomputed calls from the 5' RACE reads with MiXCR, one row per CDR3 protein. The data hold about 930,000 distinct CDR3 sequences, with just under 30% observed a single time. Germline V lookup: CDR1 MNHNY, CDR2 SVGAGI (reference sequence). The CDR3 sequence is 14 residues long. RNA extraction gave at least 5 micrograms of total RNA per sample. This sample was shared with a second study, whose subject was T cells of mothers and their children.

V gene TRBV6-6 combines with J gene TRBJ1-1, with 8 nucleotides matching TRBD1. Sequenced material: blood. The receptor's source is a woman aged 40-49 years in good health. This CDR3 reads CATWTGSKNTKAFF. In DNA, the CDR3 is TGTGCCACCTGGACAGGGTCTAAGAACACTAAAGCTTTCTTT.